The sequence of this TCR beta chain was determined in a study of T-cell reconstitution after alpha-beta-depleted transplantation in children. Unique molecular identifiers were incorporated when the TCRbeta library was constructed. MiXCR, applied by TCRdb to the PCR reads, yields one record per CDR3 protein. The sample includes about 170,000 distinct CDR3 sequences, around 10% of them seen just once. Study results and caveats: Several hundred expanded graft clones reportedly were the source of alpha-beta T cells about two months after transplant. Fresh T-cell production supplied most of the T-cell counts and diversity seen one year after transplant.

This clonotype was recorded at least ten times. What it binds is not known. The germline V gene encodes CDR1 DFQATT and CDR2 SNEGSKA (reference sequence). Trimming shortened V by 6 bases and J by 2 bases, and 11 bases separated the two germline ends. This CDR3 is 12 amino acids long. The sequence was collected from a boy aged 2-9 years with acute myeloid leukemia, due to receive a stem cell transplant. J is TRBJ2-7 and V is TRBV20-1; possibly TRBD1 for D (6 bases). The sequencing here drew on PBMCs, taken before TCRalphabeta/CD19-depleted stem cell transplant. The CDR3 reads CSARGPAYEQYF. In DNA form, the CDR3 reads TGCAGTGCCAGGGGACCGGCCTACGAGCAGTACTTC.